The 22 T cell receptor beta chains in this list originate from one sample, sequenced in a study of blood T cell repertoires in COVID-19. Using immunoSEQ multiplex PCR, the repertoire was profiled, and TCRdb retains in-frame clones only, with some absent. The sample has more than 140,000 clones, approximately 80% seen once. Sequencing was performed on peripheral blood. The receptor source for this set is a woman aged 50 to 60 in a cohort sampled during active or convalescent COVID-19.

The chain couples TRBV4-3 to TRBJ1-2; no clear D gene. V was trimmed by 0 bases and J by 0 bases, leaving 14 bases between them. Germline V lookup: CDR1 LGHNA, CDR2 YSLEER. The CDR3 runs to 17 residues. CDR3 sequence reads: CASSQDKYLGANYGYTF. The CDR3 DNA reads TGCGCCAGCAGCCAAGATAAGTACCTCGGAGCTAACTATGGCTACACCTTC.

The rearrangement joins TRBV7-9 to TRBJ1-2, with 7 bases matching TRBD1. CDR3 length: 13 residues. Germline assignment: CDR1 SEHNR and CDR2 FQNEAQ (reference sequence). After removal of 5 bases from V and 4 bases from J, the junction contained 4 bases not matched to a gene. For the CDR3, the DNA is TGTGCCAGCAGCGGGACAGACCTCTATGGCTACACCTTC. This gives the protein CASSGTDLYGYTF.

CDR3 residues: CASSRQGPYGYTF. DNA of the CDR3: TGTGCCAGCAGCCGACAGGGCCCCTATGGCTACACCTTC. The genes are TRBV27 and TRBJ1-2, with 7 bases lining up with TRBD1. This CDR3 region has 13 residues. Germline loops: CDR1 MNHEY, CDR2 SMNVEV (reference sequence). Losses at the gene ends were 6 bases for V and 4 bases for J; bases not matched to a gene: 5.

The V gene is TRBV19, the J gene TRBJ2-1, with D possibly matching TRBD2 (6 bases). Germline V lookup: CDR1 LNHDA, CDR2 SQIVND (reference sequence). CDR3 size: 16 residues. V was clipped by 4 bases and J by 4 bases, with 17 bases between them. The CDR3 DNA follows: TGTGCCAGTAGTAAGGGGCCACGGGGGTCATACAATGAGCAGTTCTTC. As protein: CASSKGPRGSYNEQFF. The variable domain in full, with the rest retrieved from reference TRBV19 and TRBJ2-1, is DGGITQSPKYLFRKEGQNVTLSCEQNLNHDAMYWYRQDPGQGLRLIYYSQIVNDFQKGDIAEGYSVSREKKESFPLTVTSAQKNPTAFYLCASSKGPRGSYNEQFFGPGTRLTVL.

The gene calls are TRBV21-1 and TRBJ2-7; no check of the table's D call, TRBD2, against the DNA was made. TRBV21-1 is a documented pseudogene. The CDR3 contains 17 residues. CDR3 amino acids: CASSKGGTGDFSYEQYF. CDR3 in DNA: TGTGCCAGCAGCAAAGGGGGCACGGGGGACTTCTCCTACGAGCAGTACTTC.

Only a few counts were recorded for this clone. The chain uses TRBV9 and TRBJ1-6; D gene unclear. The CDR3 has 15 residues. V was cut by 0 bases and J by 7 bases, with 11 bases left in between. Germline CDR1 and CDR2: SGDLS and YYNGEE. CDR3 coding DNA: TGTGCCAGCAGCGTAGTCCCAGGCGCAAATTCACCCCTCCACTTT. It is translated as CASSVVPGANSPLHF. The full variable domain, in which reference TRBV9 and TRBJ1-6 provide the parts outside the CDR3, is DSGVTQTPKHLITATGQRVTLRCSPRSGDLSVYWYQQSLDQGLQFLIQYYNGEERAKGNILERFSAQQFPDLHSELNLSSLELGDSALYFCASSVVPGANSPLHFGNGTRLTVT.

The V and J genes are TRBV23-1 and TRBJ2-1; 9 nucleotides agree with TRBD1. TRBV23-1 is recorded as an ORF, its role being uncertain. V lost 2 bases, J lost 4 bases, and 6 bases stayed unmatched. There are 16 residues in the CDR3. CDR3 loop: CASSQIGGTGYNEQFF. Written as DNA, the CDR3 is TGCGCCAGCAGTCAAATTGGTGGGACAGGGTACAATGAGCAGTTCTTC.

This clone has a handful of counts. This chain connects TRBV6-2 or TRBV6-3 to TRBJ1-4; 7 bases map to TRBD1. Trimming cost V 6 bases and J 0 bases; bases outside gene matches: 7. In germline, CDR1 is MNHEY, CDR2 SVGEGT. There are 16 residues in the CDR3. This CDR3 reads CASSPLGQATNEKLFF. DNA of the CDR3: TGTGCCAGCAGCCCCCTCGGACAGGCAACTAATGAAAAACTGTTTTTT.

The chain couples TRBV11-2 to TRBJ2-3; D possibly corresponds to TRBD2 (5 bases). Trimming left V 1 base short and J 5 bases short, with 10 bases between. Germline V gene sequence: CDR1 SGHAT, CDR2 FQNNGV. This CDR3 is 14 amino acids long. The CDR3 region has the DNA TGTGCCAGCAGCTTAGCTGGGGAGATAGATACGCAGTATTTT. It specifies CASSLAGEIDTQYF. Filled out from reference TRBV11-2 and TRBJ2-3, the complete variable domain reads EAGVAQSPRYKIIEKRQSVAFWCNPISGHATLYWYQQILGQGPKLLIQFQNNGVVDDSQLPKDRFSAERLKGVDSTLKIQPAKLEDSAVYLCASSLAGEIDTQYFGPGTRLTVL.

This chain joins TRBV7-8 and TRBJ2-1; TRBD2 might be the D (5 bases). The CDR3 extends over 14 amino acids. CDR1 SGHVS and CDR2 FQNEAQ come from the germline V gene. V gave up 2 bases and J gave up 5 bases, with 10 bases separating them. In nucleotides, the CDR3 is TGTGCCAGCAGCTTAAGGGAGCGGAACAATGAGCAGTTCTTC. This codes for CASSLRERNNEQFF.

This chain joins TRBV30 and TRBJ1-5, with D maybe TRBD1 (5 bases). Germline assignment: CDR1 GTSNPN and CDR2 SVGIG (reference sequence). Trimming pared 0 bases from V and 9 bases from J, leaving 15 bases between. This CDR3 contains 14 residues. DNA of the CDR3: TGTGCCTGGAGTGTACATCAGGGCCTTGGGCCCCAGCATTTT. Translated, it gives CAWSVHQGLGPQHF. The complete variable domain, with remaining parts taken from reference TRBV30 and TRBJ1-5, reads SQTIHQWPATLVQPVGSPLSLECTVEGTSNPNLYWYRQAAGRGLQLLFYSVGIGQISSEVPQNLSASRPQDRQFILSSKKLLLSDSGFYLCAWSVHQGLGPQHFGDGTRLSIL.

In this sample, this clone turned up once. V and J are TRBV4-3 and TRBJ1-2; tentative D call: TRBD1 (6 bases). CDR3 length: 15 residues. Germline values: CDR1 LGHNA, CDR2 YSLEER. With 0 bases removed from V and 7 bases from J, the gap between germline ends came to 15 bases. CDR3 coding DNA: TGCGCCAGCAGCCAAGAGTGGGGACAAGGACGTGGCTACACCTTC. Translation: CASSQEWGQGRGYTF.

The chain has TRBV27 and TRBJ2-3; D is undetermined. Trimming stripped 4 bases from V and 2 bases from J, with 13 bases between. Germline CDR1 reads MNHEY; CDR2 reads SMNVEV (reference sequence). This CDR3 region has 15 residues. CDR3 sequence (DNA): TGTGCCAGCAGTTCCCCAACCACAGTCACAGATACGCAGTATTTT. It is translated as CASSSPTTVTDTQYF.

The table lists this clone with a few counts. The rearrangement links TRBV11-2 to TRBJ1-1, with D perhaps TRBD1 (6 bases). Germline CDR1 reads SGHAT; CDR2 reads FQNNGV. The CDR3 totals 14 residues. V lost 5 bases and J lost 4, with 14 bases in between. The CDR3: CASSPAGRGTEAFF. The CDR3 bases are TGTGCCAGCAGCCCGGCGGGCAGGGGCACTGAAGCTTTCTTT.

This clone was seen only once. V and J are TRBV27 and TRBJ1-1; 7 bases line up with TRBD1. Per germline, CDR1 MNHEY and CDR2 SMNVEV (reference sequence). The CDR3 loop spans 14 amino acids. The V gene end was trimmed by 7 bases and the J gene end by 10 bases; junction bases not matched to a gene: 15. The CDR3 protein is CASTQGGLRGGAFF. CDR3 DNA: TGTGCCAGCACTCAGGGGGGCCTACGAGGGGGAGCTTTCTTT.

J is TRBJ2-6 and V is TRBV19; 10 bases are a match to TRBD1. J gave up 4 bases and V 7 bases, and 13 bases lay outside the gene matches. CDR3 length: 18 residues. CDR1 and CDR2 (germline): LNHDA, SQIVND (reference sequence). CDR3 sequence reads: CASTMTGTGASGANVLTF. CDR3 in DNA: TGTGCCAGTACCATGACCGGGACAGGGGCTTCCGGGGCCAACGTCCTGACTTTC.

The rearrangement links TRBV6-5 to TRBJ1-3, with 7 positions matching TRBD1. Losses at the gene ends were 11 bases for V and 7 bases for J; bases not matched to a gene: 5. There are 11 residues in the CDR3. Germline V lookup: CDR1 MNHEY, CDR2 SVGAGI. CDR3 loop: CASTGRNTIYF. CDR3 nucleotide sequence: TGTGCCTCGACAGGGCGGAACACCATATATTTT.

As DNA, the CDR3 is TGTGCCAGCAGGCACAGGGGTACTGAAGCTTTCTTT. It specifies CASRHRGTEAFF. J is TRBJ1-1 and V is TRBV7-2, with 7 bases lining up with TRBD1. This CDR3 is built from 12 residues. Germline CDR1 reads SGHTA; CDR2 reads FQGNSA. V trimming: 6 bases; J trimming: 5 bases; junction bases outside the gene matches: 3.

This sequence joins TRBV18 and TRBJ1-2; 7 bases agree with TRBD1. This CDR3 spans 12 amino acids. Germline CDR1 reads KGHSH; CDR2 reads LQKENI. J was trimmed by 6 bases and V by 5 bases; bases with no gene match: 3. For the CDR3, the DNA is TGTGCCAGCTCAGCTCAGGGGGATGGCTACACCTTC. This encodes CASSAQGDGYTF.

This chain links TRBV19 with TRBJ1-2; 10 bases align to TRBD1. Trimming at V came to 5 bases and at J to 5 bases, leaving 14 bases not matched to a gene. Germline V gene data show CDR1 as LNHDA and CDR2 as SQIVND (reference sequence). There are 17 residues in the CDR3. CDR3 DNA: TGTGCCAGTAGTGCGAGACAGGGGGCCTCCCTTCTTTATGGCTACACCTTC. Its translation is CASSARQGASLLYGYTF.

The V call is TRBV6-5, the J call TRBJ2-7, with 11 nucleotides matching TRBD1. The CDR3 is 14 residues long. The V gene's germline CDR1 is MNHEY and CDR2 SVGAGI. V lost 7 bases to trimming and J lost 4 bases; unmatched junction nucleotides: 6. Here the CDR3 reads CASTRGTGGYEQYF. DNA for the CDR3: TGTGCCAGCACCCGGGGGACAGGGGGTTACGAGCAGTACTTC.

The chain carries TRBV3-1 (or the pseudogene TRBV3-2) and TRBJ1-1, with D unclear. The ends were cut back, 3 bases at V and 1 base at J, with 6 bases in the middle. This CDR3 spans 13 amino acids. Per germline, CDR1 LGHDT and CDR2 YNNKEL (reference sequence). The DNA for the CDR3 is TGTGCCAGCAGCCAGAGCGAGAACACTGAAGCTTTCTTT. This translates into CASSQSENTEAFF.